A selection of T cell receptor beta chains follows, all from one sample in a study of cytomegalovirus exposure and HLA in healthy donors. The assay was immunoSEQ multiplex PCR, and TCRdb's table has in-frame clones only and misses some. This sample yields around 150,000 clones, of which roughly 80% are seen a single time; approximately 1.8% belongs to the top ten. The sample was PBMCs. The receptors were gathered from a human donor in good health. Each CDR3 is given with its conserved first and last residue. The order of the fields is CDR3 length, clone size, J gene, V gene, D gene, CDR3 DNA, CDR3 protein. The D gene is left open where the match is weak. The size field is filled for only some rows; it gives once, few, many or a size class.

14 - TRBJ1-1 TRBV7-6 - TGTGCCAGCAGCTTAGTACCAGGGAACACTGAAGCTTTCTTT CASSLVPGNTEAFF
13 once TRBJ1-1 TRBV7-8 - TGTGCCAGCCGAGCGGACAGGAACACTGAAGCTTTCTTT CASRADRNTEAFF
11 - TRBJ1-1 TRBV6-1 - TGTGCCAGCGATAGATACACTGAAGCTTTCTTT CASDRYTEAFF
14 - TRBJ2-1 TRBV7-9 TRBD2 TGTGCCAGCAGCGTAGCGGGGGCAGCGAATGAGCAGTTCTTC CASSVAGAANEQFF
18 - TRBJ1-2 TRBV5-4 TRBD1 TGTGCCAGCAGGGGAGGACAGGCTATGACCCCCATTCGTGCTGGCTACACCTTC CASRGGQAMTPIRAGYTF
19 - TRBJ2-6 TRBV7-9 TRBD2 TGTGCCAGCAGCTCCTTAGCGGGGGCTGCCTCTTATGGGGCCAACGTCCTGACTTTC CASSSLAGAASYGANVLTF
14 few TRBJ1-6 TRBV4-3 - TGCGCCAGCAGCCAAGACTACAGCGGTTCACCCCTCCACTTT CASSQDYSGSPLHF
15 once TRBJ2-2 TRBV5-1 - TGCGCCACCACAGGTGACAGGAAAAACACCGGGGAGCTGTTTTTT CATTGDRKNTGELFF
17 few TRBJ2-7 TRBV11-3 TRBD1 TGTGCCAGCAGCCCCATTCAGGGGGACACCCTCTCCTACGAGCAGTACTTC CASSPIQGDTLSYEQYF
12 - TRBJ1-4 TRBV6-1 - TGTGCCAGCAGTCGGACACATGAAAAACTGTTTTTT CASSRTHEKLFF
15 few TRBJ2-1 TRBV5-6 - TGTGCCAGCAGCTTGGAGCCTAACTCCTACAATGAGCAGTTCTTC CASSLEPNSYNEQFF
14 - TRBJ2-7 TRBV4-3 - TGCGCCAGCTCTGAAGACAGGACCACTTACGAGCAGTACTTC CASSEDRTTYEQYF
14 few TRBJ1-4 TRBV15 - TGTGCCACCAGCAGAGGAGGGACTAATGAAAAACTGTTTTTT CATSRGGTNEKLFF
15 - TRBJ1-2 TRBV9 - TGTGCCAGCAGCGCCCTCCTTCAGGGTGACTATGGCTACACCTTC CASSALLQGDYGYTF
16 - TRBJ2-1 TRBV6-4 TRBD1 TGTGCCAGCAGCCGTGGGACAGGGGGAATTTCGGATGAGCAGTTCTTC CASSRGTGGISDEQFF
17 - TRBJ2-2 TRBV21-1 - TGTGCCAGCAGCAAAGCGCGTACAGCGGGCTTTGGCGGGGAGCTGTTTTTT CASSKARTAGFGGELFF
14 - TRBJ2-1 TRBV10-3 TRBD2 TGTGCCATCAGTTCGGCTAGCGGGGGGGATGAGCAGTTCTTC CAISSASGGDEQFF
15 - TRBJ1-2 TRBV2 TRBD1 TGTGCCAGCAGCGTATGGGACAGGGGAGGTCATGGCTACACCTTC CASSVWDRGGHGYTF
15 few TRBJ2-5 TRBV11-3 TRBD2 TGTGCCAGCAGCTTCAGGCGGGGGGAACAAGAGACCCAGTACTTC CASSFRRGEQETQYF
16 once TRBJ2-3 TRBV27 - TGTGCCAGCAGTTTATACCGGGGTACTAGCACAGATACGCAGTATTTT CASSLYRGTSTDTQYF
15 - TRBJ1-1 TRBV11-2 - TGTGCCAGCAGGGGACTCGGGCAGAATAACACTGAAGCTTTCTTT CASRGLGQNNTEAFF
15 - TRBJ2-3 TRBV6-1 - TGTGCCAGCAGTGAACTACCAGGGTCCACAGATACGCAGTATTTT CASSELPGSTDTQYF
14 - TRBJ1-1 TRBV5-4 - TGTGCCAGCAGCTTGGCCCAAAGCGGGACTGAAGCTTTCTTT CASSLAQSGTEAFF
16 - TRBJ1-1 TRBV5-8 - TGTGCCAGCCGGTCCGGGGTAAGGGTACCGAACACTGAAGCTTTCTTT CASRSGVRVPNTEAFF
14 - TRBJ1-2 TRBV19 TRBD1 TGTGCCAGTAGTATTAGACAGGGGAGAGGTGGCTACACCTTC CASSIRQGRGGYTF
14 - TRBJ1-2 TRBV5-4 - TGTGCCAGCAGCTTGGGCAGGGGAAGAAGAGGCTACACCTTC CASSLGRGRRGYTF
13 - TRBJ2-7 TRBV7-9 - TGTGCCAGCACCCAGGGTTCGGCCGGGGAGCAGTACTTC CASTQGSAGEQYF
13 few TRBJ1-2 TRBV6-5 TRBD1 TGTGCCAGCACCCGACAGGGTTTTCGTGGCTACACCTTC CASTRQGFRGYTF
17 - TRBJ1-1 TRBV6-1 - TGTGCCAGCAGTCAAGGTACAGGCGGGGGCAGGAACACTGAAGCTTTCTTT CASSQGTGGGRNTEAFF